Listed here are 18 T cell receptor beta chains from one sample, sequenced in a study of T-cell reconstitution after alpha-beta-depleted transplantation in children. TCRbeta library preparation incorporated unique molecular identifiers. TCRdb independently ran MiXCR on the PCR reads; one entry per CDR3 protein. Among around 800,000 distinct CDR3 sequences, about 16% were seen once, and the ten largest hold 5%. Sequences were derived from PBMCs, mostly from graft donor cells, sampled 360 days after TCRalphabeta/CD19-depleted stem cell transplant. These receptors all stem from a male patient between 5 and 17 years old who had a stem cell transplant for acute lymphoblastic leukemia, so the T cells may come from the graft donor.

This sequence joins TRBV2 and TRBJ1-2; TRBD1 matches 7 bases. This CDR3 is 15 amino acids long. The trim removed 6 bases at V and 0 bases at J, leaving 7 bases unmatched. Germline lookup yields CDR1 SNHLY and CDR2 FYNNEI. CDR3 loop: CASRGDRATNYGYTF. CDR3 bases: TGTGCCAGCAGGGGGGACAGAGCCACTAACTATGGCTACACCTTC.

The chain has TRBV9 and TRBJ2-1, with D uncertain. The germline V gene has CDR1 SGDLS and CDR2 YYNGEE. The CDR3 is made up of 14 amino acids. Between the trimmed V and J ends, which lost 2 bases and 14 bases, there was a span of 20 bases. As DNA, the CDR3 is TGTGCCAGCAGCGTTTCAGACCTCGCGGCGGTGGAGTTCTTC. Translating gives CASSVSDLAAVEFF.

There are many counts of this clonotype. The V and J genes are TRBV7-9 and TRBJ2-7, with TRBD2 matching 7 bases. V gave up 7 bases and J gave up 1 base; unmatched junction bases: 13. Per the germline V gene, CDR1 is SEHNR and CDR2 is FQNEAQ (reference sequence). The CDR3 extends over 16 amino acids. CDR3 loop: CASTPRGEGISYEQYF. The DNA for the CDR3 is TGTGCCAGCACCCCCCGGGGGGAAGGTATTTCCTACGAGCAGTACTTC.

This clonotype came up many times. The V and J genes are TRBV25-1 and TRBJ2-2; the D is unclear. Germline CDR1 is MGHDK and CDR2 is SYGVNS. The CDR3 contains 11 residues. The V end was cut by 3 bases, the J end by 7 bases, with 3 bases between. CDR3 loop: CASSDGGELFF. CDR3 nucleotides: TGTGCCAGCAGTGACGGCGGGGAGCTGTTTTTT. The full variable domain, in which reference TRBV25-1 and TRBJ2-2 provide the parts outside the CDR3, is EADIYQTPRYLVIGTGKKITLECSQTMGHDKMYWYQQDPGMELHLIHYSYGVNSTEKGDLSSESTVSRIRTEHFPLTLESARPSHTSQYLCASSDGGELFFGEGSRLTVL.

This clonotype has a handful of counts. The rearrangement joins TRBV7-9 to TRBJ2-7, with 8 bases that match TRBD1. CDR1 is SEHNR and CDR2 is FQNEAQ in the germline V gene (reference sequence). J lost 6 bases, V lost 4 bases, and 8 bases had no gene match. The CDR3 extends over 14 amino acids. The CDR3 region has the DNA TGTGCCAGCAGCTCCCGGGACAGGTGGGGCGAGCAGTACTTC. Translating it yields CASSSRDRWGEQYF.

The chain links TRBV5-5 to TRBJ1-4, with D possibly TRBD1 on 5 matching bases. CDR1 is SGHKS, CDR2 YYEKEE, per germline (reference sequence). The CDR3 spans 17 residues. The V end lost 4 bases, the J end lost 0 bases, and 16 bases lay between the germline ends. The CDR3 loop reads CASSATGPFATNEKLFF. DNA of the CDR3: TGTGCCAGCAGCGCAACAGGTCCCTTTGCAACTAATGAAAAACTGTTTTTT.

The chain links TRBV29-1 to TRBJ2-7; D might be TRBD1 (5 bases). The CDR3 is made up of 14 amino acids. Trimming shortened V by 3 bases and J by 5 bases, and 17 bases separated the two germline ends. Germline-derived CDR1 and CDR2 are SQVTM and ANQGSEA. DNA for the CDR3: TGCAGCGTTGATGCGCAGGGCGGATGGGACGAGCAGTACTTC. Its protein is CSVDAQGGWDEQYF.

This rearrangement joins TRBV9 to TRBJ2-7, with a tentative D call TRBD2 (5 bases). The V and J ends lost 0 bases and 3 bases respectively, with 7 bases between them. Germline V gene sequence: CDR1 SGDLS, CDR2 YYNGEE. This CDR3 spans 13 amino acids. The CDR3 loop is CASSVAEGYEQYF. In nucleotides, the CDR3 is TGTGCCAGCAGCGTAGCTGAGGGCTACGAGCAGTACTTC.

A few counts support this clonotype. The V call is TRBV20-1, the J call TRBJ2-5, with 15 bases fitting TRBD2. This CDR3 is built from 17 residues. From germline, CDR1 is DFQATT and CDR2 SNEGSKA (reference sequence). J was trimmed by 5 bases and V by 1 base; bases with no gene match: 8. The CDR3 sequence: CSARAPGLAGGGETQYF. The CDR3 DNA reads as TGCAGTGCTAGAGCCCCCGGACTAGCGGGAGGGGGGGAGACCCAGTACTTC.

The chain couples TRBV29-1 to TRBJ2-5, with D maybe TRBD1 (6 bases). The germline gives CDR1 SQVTM, CDR2 ANQGSEA. Trimming removed 2 bases at V and 5 bases at J, with 12 bases between. The CDR3 is made up of 13 amino acids. The CDR3 DNA sequence: TGCAGCGTTGAAAGAGACAGGAGGGAGACCCAGTACTTC. The encoded protein is CSVERDRRETQYF.

This clonotype was counted between two and nine times. The chain uses TRBV20-1 and TRBJ2-2; D is unresolved. CDR3 length: 12 residues. The germline gives CDR1 DFQATT, CDR2 SNEGSKA (reference sequence). With 6 bases removed from V and 5 bases from J, the gap between germline ends came to 10 bases. The CDR3 DNA sequence: TGCAGTGCGGACCGAAGAACCGGGGAGCTGTTTTTT. This encodes CSADRRTGELFF.

This clonotype came up a few times. The J gene is TRBJ2-7, the V gene TRBV29-1, with D tentatively TRBD1 or TRBD2 (5 bases each). Germline V gene data show CDR1 as SQVTM and CDR2 as ANQGSEA. The CDR3 consists of 15 residues. V was cut by 4 bases and J by 5 bases, with 21 bases left in between. CDR3 protein: CSVGLVGTISNEQYF. CDR3 nucleotides: TGCAGCGTTGGTCTAGTCGGGACCATTTCTAACGAGCAGTACTTC.

This clonotype was counted a few times. This chain uses TRBV5-6 with TRBJ1-2, with D maybe TRBD1 (5 bases). Trimming removed 4 bases from V and 8 bases from J, with 12 bases in between. This CDR3 has 12 residues. From germline, CDR1 is SGHDT and CDR2 YYEEEE. CDR3 sequence reads: CASSGGFGGYTF. CDR3 DNA sequence: TGTGCCAGCAGCGGGGGGTTCGGCGGCTACACCTTC.

This clonotype was detected ten times or more. The genes are TRBV29-1 and TRBJ1-1; D remains unclear. Trimming shortened V by 3 bases and J by 0 bases, and 8 bases separated the two germline ends. The germline V gene encodes CDR1 SQVTM and CDR2 ANQGSEA. This CDR3 comprises 13 residues. CDR3 nucleotides: TGCAGCGTTGAGCGGGTCATGAACACTGAAGCTTTCTTT. Protein product: CSVERVMNTEAFF. Drawing the rest from reference TRBV29-1 and TRBJ1-1, the complete variable domain is SAVISQKPSRDICQRGTSLTIQCQVDSQVTMMFWYRQQPGQSLTLIATANQGSEATYESGFVIDKFPISRPNLTFSTLTVSNMSPEDSSIYLCSVERVMNTEAFFGQGTRLTVV.

The genes are TRBV20-1 and TRBJ2-7; D tentatively reads TRBD1 or TRBD2 (7 bases each). CDR1 is DFQATT and CDR2 is SNEGSKA in the germline V gene (reference sequence). This CDR3 region has 14 residues. The germline V and J ends were trimmed by 6 bases and 3 bases, with 18 bases remaining between them. CDR3 sequence reads: CSATRGGFIYEQYF. CDR3 nucleotide sequence: TGCAGTGCCACCAGGGGGGGGTTTATCTACGAGCAGTACTTC.

This clonotype was picked up a small number of times. Written as DNA, the CDR3 is TGCGCCAGCAGCTTCTTCCTCCAAGAGACCCAGTACTTC. It yields the protein CASSFFLQETQYF. The chain links TRBV5-1 to TRBJ2-5, with D unresolved. Trimming removed 2 bases from V and 1 base from J, with 6 bases in between. The CDR3 has 13 amino acids. The V gene's germline CDR1 is SGHRS and CDR2 YFSETQ.

This clonotype was seen repeatedly, ten times or more. The CDR3 region has the DNA TGTGCCAGCAGCGTTAGCGGTACCCTCACAGATACGCAGTATTTT. This encodes CASSVSGTLTDTQYF. The chain is built from TRBV9 and TRBJ2-3, with D tentatively TRBD2 (6 bases). The V end was cut by 2 bases, the J end by 2 bases, with 12 bases between. CDR1 SGDLS and CDR2 YYNGEE come from the germline V gene. The CDR3 spans 15 residues.

The rearrangement uses TRBV5-5 and TRBJ2-3; no definite D call. Germline V gene lookup returns CDR1 SGHKS and CDR2 YYEKEE (reference sequence). The CDR3 spans 15 residues. Trimming removed 1 base from V and 4 bases from J, with 13 bases in between. The CDR3, as DNA: TGTGCCAGCAGCTTGACTCGGTTTTCCCCAGATACGCAGTATTTT. Translated: CASSLTRFSPDTQYF. Full variable domain (rest looked up from reference TRBV5-5 and TRBJ2-3): DAGVTQSPTHLIKTRGQQVTLRCSPISGHKSVSWYQQVLGQGPQFIFQYYEKEERGRGNFPDRFSARQFPNYSSELNVNALLLGDSALYLCASSLTRFSPDTQYFGPGTRLTVL.